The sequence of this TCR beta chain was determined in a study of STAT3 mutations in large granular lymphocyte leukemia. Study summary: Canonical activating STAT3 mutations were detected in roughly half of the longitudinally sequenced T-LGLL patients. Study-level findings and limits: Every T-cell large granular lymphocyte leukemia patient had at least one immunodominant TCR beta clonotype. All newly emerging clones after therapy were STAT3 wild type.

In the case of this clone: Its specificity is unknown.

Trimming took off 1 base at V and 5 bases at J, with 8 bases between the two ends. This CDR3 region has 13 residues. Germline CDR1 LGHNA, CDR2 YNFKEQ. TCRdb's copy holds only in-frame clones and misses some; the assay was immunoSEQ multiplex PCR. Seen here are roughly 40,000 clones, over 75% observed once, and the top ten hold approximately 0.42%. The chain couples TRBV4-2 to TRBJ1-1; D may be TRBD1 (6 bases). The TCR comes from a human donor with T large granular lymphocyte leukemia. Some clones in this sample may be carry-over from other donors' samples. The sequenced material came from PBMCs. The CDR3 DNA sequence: TGTGCCAGCAGCCAAGTAAGGGGGACTGAAGCTTTCTTT. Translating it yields CASSQVRGTEAFF.